The 11 T cell receptor beta chains below all came from one sample that was sequenced in a study of blood T cell repertoires in COVID-19. Here immunoSEQ multiplex PCR was the method, and the copy in TCRdb shows in-frame clones only, minus some. Altogether 270,000 or so clones are present, around 90% being singletons, with the ten largest covering approximately 4%. Sample: PBMCs or T cells enriched from blood (not recorded which). Every receptor here comes from a woman aged 30 to 39 with acute COVID-19.

The chain employs TRBV27 and TRBJ2-7, with D perhaps TRBD2 (6 bases). The ends were cut back, 8 bases at V and 4 bases at J, with 12 bases in the middle. The CDR3 runs to 12 residues. From germline, CDR1 is MNHEY and CDR2 SMNVEV (reference sequence). This CDR3 reads CASSTGAYEQYF. The CDR3 DNA follows: TGTGCCAGCTCGACGGGAGCTTACGAGCAGTACTTC.

J is TRBJ1-5 and V is TRBV27; D ambiguous. Germline CDR1 MNHEY, CDR2 SMNVEV (reference sequence). V was trimmed by 5 bases and J by 14 bases, leaving 19 bases between them. The CDR3 is made up of 13 amino acids. The CDR3 DNA reads as TGTGCCAGCAGTCTTACCTCCCTAGACTCAGAGCATTTT. It translates to CASSLTSLDSEHF.

This clone has only one observation. J is TRBJ2-7 and V is TRBV15, with D possibly being TRBD1 (6 bases). The ends were cut back, 0 bases at V and 3 bases at J, with 9 bases in the middle. The germline V gene encodes CDR1 LNHNV and CDR2 YYDKDF (reference sequence). CDR3 length: 14 residues. CDR3 DNA sequence: TGTGCCACCAGCAGAGATGGGGGCTTCTACGAGCAGTACTTC. Amino acids: CATSRDGGFYEQYF.

The chain joins TRBV12-5 to TRBJ2-3; D not resolved. CDR3 length: 14 amino acids. Germline CDR1 and CDR2: LGHNT and FRNRAP. V was clipped by 2 bases and J by 4 bases, with 10 bases between them. The CDR3 region is CASGLSSAADTQYF. CDR3 bases: TGTGCTAGTGGTTTGTCATCGGCGGCAGATACGCAGTATTTT. The complete variable domain, with remaining parts taken from reference TRBV12-5 and TRBJ2-3, reads DARVTQTPRHKVTEMGQEVTMRCQPILGHNTVFWYRQTMMQGLELLAYFRNRAPLDDSGMPKDRFSAEMPDATLATLKIQPSEPRDSAVYFCASGLSSAADTQYFGPGTRLTVL.

The J gene is TRBJ1-2, the V gene TRBV28, with TRBD1 identical over 8 bases. The CDR3 has 15 residues. Trimming cost V 6 bases and J 3 bases; bases outside gene matches: 9. The germline gives CDR1 MDHEN, CDR2 SYDVKM. The CDR3 nucleotides read TGTGCCAGCAGACCTTCACAGGGGGGGGACTATGGCTACACCTTC. Translated, it gives CASRPSQGGDYGYTF.

The chain has TRBV10-3 and TRBJ2-3; D perhaps matches TRBD2 (5 bases). The CDR3 contains 13 residues. The germline V and J ends were trimmed by 10 bases and 0 bases, with 11 bases remaining between them. In germline, CDR1 is ENHRY, CDR2 SYGVKD. The CDR3 here is CATREPSTDTQYF. CDR3 in DNA: TGTGCCACCCGGGAACCTAGCACAGATACGCAGTATTTT.

This clone was counted only a few times. The chain carries TRBV7-2 and TRBJ2-3; 11 bases match TRBD2. Trimming removed 4 bases from V and 4 bases from J; junction bases left unmatched: 4. Germline V CDR1 and CDR2: SGHTA, FQGNSA. The CDR3 contains 15 residues. Written as DNA, the CDR3 is TGTGCCAGCAGCTCACTAGCGGGAGCGCCAGATACGCAGTATTTT. Its protein is CASSSLAGAPDTQYF.

There are a few counts of this clone. The CDR3 DNA reads TGTGCCAGTAGTCCCCAGTTCTTTGGACTACAGGAGCAGTACTTC. Amino acids: CASSPQFFGLQEQYF. The rearrangement links TRBV19 to TRBJ2-7; perhaps TRBD2 as D (6 bases). V was cut by 5 bases and J by 7 bases, with 21 bases left in between. Germline CDR1 LNHDA, CDR2 SQIVND (reference sequence). The CDR3 runs to 15 residues. Full variable domain (missing parts from reference TRBV19 and TRBJ2-7): DGGITQSPKYLFRKEGQNVTLSCEQNLNHDAMYWYRQDPGQGLRLIYYSQIVNDFQKGDIAEGYSVSREKKESFPLTVTSAQKNPTAFYLCASSPQFFGLQEQYFGPGTRLTVT.

The DNA for the CDR3 is TGTGCCAGCAGCTTAGCGCCAGGGGCGCGTGAAAAACTGTTTTTT. Amino acids: CASSLAPGAREKLFF. The chain combines TRBV7-6 with TRBJ1-4; D is possibly TRBD1 (6 bases). This CDR3 is 15 amino acids long. Per the germline V gene, CDR1 is SGHVS and CDR2 is FNYEAQ. The ends were cut back, 0 bases at V and 7 bases at J, with 12 bases in the middle.

The chain recombines TRBV7-9 with TRBJ2-3; 13 positions agree with TRBD2. Germline V gene data show CDR1 as SEHNR and CDR2 as FQNEAQ (reference sequence). The CDR3 consists of 16 residues. V gave up 4 bases and J gave up 8 bases; unmatched junction bases: 9. CDR3 residues: CASSSTSGRAKGTQYF. CDR3 sequence (DNA): TGTGCCAGCAGCTCCACTAGCGGGAGGGCCAAAGGTACGCAGTATTTT.

This rearrangement joins TRBV27 to TRBJ2-3, with 10 bases aligning to TRBD2. The CDR3 loop spans 14 amino acids. The trim removed 6 bases at V and 5 bases at J, leaving 5 bases unmatched. CDR1 is MNHEY, CDR2 SMNVEV, per germline (reference sequence). The chain's CDR3 is CASRNIAGGDTQYF. For the CDR3, the DNA is TGTGCCAGCAGGAACATAGCGGGAGGAGATACGCAGTATTTT.